The 8 T cell receptor beta chains below were found in one sample sequenced in a study of early T cells in non-severe SARS-CoV-2 infection (dated by TCRdb to 2020 to 2022). Libraries were prepared through 5' RACE. Sequencing used a NextSeq 500. The raw public reads went through TCRdb reprocessing: fastp at Q25, MiXCR clone calling, in-frame beta chains kept. Records with the same CDR3 protein are collapsed into one entry carrying the most frequent genes and DNA. The sample table holds about 98,000 distinct CDR3 sequences, of which roughly 13% were seen once. The ten top clones hold approximately 6% of the sample. The sample taken for sequencing was whole blood. These receptors were collected from an adult who was a healthcare worker with PCR-confirmed SARS-CoV-2 infection or an uninfected control (not recorded which).

This clonotype was observed a handful of times. The chain is built from TRBV18 and TRBJ2-7; D might be TRBD1 (6 bases). Germline lookup yields CDR1 KGHSH and CDR2 LQKENI. The CDR3 has 14 residues. V shed 3 bases and J shed 2 bases, with 11 bases lying between them. In nucleotides, the CDR3 is TGTGCCAGCTCACCGATGGGACACCCCTACGAGCAGTACTTC. It specifies CASSPMGHPYEQYF. The variable domain in full, with the rest retrieved from reference TRBV18 and TRBJ2-7, is NAGVMQNPRHLVRRRGQEARLRCSPMKGHSHVYWYRQLPEEGLKFMVYLQKENIIDESGMPKERFSAEFPKEGPSILRIQQVVRGDSAAYFCASSPMGHPYEQYFGPGTRLTVT.

This clonotype was recorded at least ten times. This chain links TRBV2 with TRBJ2-1; D gene uncertain. CDR3 length equals 11 residues. With 8 bases removed from V and 8 bases from J, the gap between germline ends came to 10 bases. The germline V gene encodes CDR1 SNHLY and CDR2 FYNNEI. The CDR3 sequence: CASHQHDEQFF. The CDR3 region has the DNA TGTGCCAGCCATCAGCACGATGAGCAGTTCTTC. The entire variable domain, with the rest obtained from reference TRBV2 and TRBJ2-1, is as follows: EPEVTQTPSHQVTQMGQEVILRCVPISNHLYFYWYRQILGQKVEFLVSFYNNEISEKSEIFDDQFSVERPDGSNFTLKIRSTKLEDSAMYFCASHQHDEQFFGPGTRLTVL.

On this clonotype: One end of the junction fails to match germline, which may point to a read error. V gene TRBV10-3 combines with J gene TRBJ2-3, with TRBD2 matching 7 bases. The CDR3 has 15 amino acids. Germline V gene data show CDR1 as ENHRY and CDR2 as SYGVKD. This CDR3 is CAISVRGGGTVTQYF. DNA of the CDR3: TGTGCCATCAGTGTTCGCGGGGGAGGCACAGTTACGCAGTATTTT.

The chain recombines TRBV25-1 with TRBJ2-7; maybe TRBD1 (7 bases). The length of the CDR3 is 16 residues. CDR1 and CDR2 (germline): MGHDK, SYGVNS. V gave up 5 bases and J gave up 0 bases, with 17 bases separating them. CDR3 nucleotide sequence: TGTGCCAGCAGTCCAAGCAGGGGGGTGGCCTCCTACGAGCAGTACTTC. As protein: CASSPSRGVASYEQYF.

This clonotype was seen repeatedly, ten times or more. J is TRBJ1-2 and V is TRBV12-3 or TRBV12-4, with D possibly TRBD1 on 6 matching bases. V lost 7 bases and J 7 bases, leaving 13 bases between the germline ends. The CDR3 sequence is 12 residues long. CDR3 sequence: CASTSGVSGYTF. The CDR3 DNA is TGTGCCAGCACATCAGGGGTCTCTGGCTACACCTTC.

V is TRBV12-3 or TRBV12-4 and J is TRBJ1-2; 7 bases align to TRBD1. The CDR3 covers 14 residues. Trimming at V came to 1 base and at J to 4 bases, leaving 3 bases not matched to a gene. CDR3 amino acids: CASSLVRDSYGYTF. Here the CDR3 DNA reads TGTGCCAGCAGTTTAGTACGGGACAGCTATGGCTACACCTTC.

The chain couples TRBV2 to TRBJ2-2; D remains unclear. The CDR3 length is 12 residues. The ends were cut back, 4 bases at V and 10 bases at J, with 10 bases in the middle. The germline gives CDR1 SNHLY, CDR2 FYNNEI. This chain's CDR3 is CASSGSGVELFF. The CDR3 DNA sequence: TGTGCCAGCAGTGGGTCTGGGGTGGAGCTGTTTTTT.

This clonotype came up many times. This chain connects TRBV28 to TRBJ1-2; TRBD1 is a possible D gene (6 bases). Germline V gene lookup returns CDR1 MDHEN and CDR2 SYDVKM. Trimming cost V 2 bases and J 5 bases, with 15 bases left between them. This CDR3 contains 15 residues. The CDR3 DNA follows: TGTGCCAGCAGTTTAGGTTACAGGGTTGGTTATGGCTACACCTTC. As protein: CASSLGYRVGYGYTF.